These T cell receptor beta chains were read from a single sample in a study of blood T cell repertoires in COVID-19. Sequenced by immunoSEQ multiplex PCR; TCRdb stores in-frame clones only, minus some. Altogether some 100,000 clones are present, 89% being singletons, with the ten largest covering 3% to 4%. The sample taken for sequencing was peripheral blood. The receptors stem from a woman in her sixties or seventies with acute or convalescent COVID-19. The CDR3 runs from the conserved cysteine through the conserved F or W. D genes are given only for firm matches. Part of the rows lack a size; the others show once, few, many or a class for expanded clones.

j_call: TRBJ1-5; cdr3_length: 12; d_call: .; clone_size: .; v_call: TRBV28; cdr3_nt: TGTGCCAGCAGTTTTATTAATCAGCCCCAGCATTTT; cdr3_aa: CASSFINQPQHF
j_call: TRBJ1-1; cdr3_length: 17; d_call: TRBD1; clone_size: few; v_call: TRBV28; cdr3_nt: TGTGCCAGCTTCCTGGGTCCTTACACAGGGGGCTGGACTGAAGCTTTCTTT; cdr3_aa: CASFLGPYTGGWTEAFF
j_call: TRBJ1-5; cdr3_length: 15; d_call: TRBD1; clone_size: .; v_call: TRBV19; cdr3_nt: TGTGCCAGTAGCTCCGTGACAGGGCAAACTGGGCCCCAGCATTTT; cdr3_aa: CASSSVTGQTGPQHF
j_call: TRBJ2-7; cdr3_length: 14; d_call: TRBD2; clone_size: .; v_call: TRBV2; cdr3_nt: TGTGCCAGCAGTGAAGCTAGCGGGTCTTACGAGCAGTACTTC; cdr3_aa: CASSEASGSYEQYF
j_call: TRBJ1-2; cdr3_length: 14; d_call: TRBD1; clone_size: .; v_call: TRBV27; cdr3_nt: TGTGCCAGCAGTTTATGGGGACAGGGGCCTGGCTACACCTTC; cdr3_aa: CASSLWGQGPGYTF
j_call: TRBJ1-1; cdr3_length: 14; d_call: .; clone_size: .; v_call: TRBV5-1; cdr3_nt: TGCGCCAGCAGCGGACGGGAGCAGTCCGTGGAGGCTTTCTTT; cdr3_aa: CASSGREQSVEAFF
j_call: TRBJ1-2; cdr3_length: 15; d_call: .; clone_size: .; v_call: TRBV14; cdr3_nt: TGTGCCAGCAGCCCGATTCCCGGGTTCCCCTATGGCTACACCTTC; cdr3_aa: CASSPIPGFPYGYTF
j_call: TRBJ2-5; cdr3_length: 14; d_call: TRBD2; clone_size: .; v_call: TRBV5-1; cdr3_nt: TGCGCCAGCAGCTCCCTAGCGGGGGTTGGGACCCAGTACTTC; cdr3_aa: CASSSLAGVGTQYF
j_call: TRBJ1-6; cdr3_length: 15; d_call: TRBD1; clone_size: .; v_call: TRBV7-9; cdr3_nt: TGTGCCAGCAGCCCCCGGGACAGGGTGGATTCACCCCTCCACTTT; cdr3_aa: CASSPRDRVDSPLHF
j_call: TRBJ1-6; cdr3_length: 14; d_call: .; clone_size: .; v_call: TRBV5-8; cdr3_nt: TGTGCCACGTCCGTTGGTCGGGTTGGATCACCCCTCCACTTT; cdr3_aa: CATSVGRVGSPLHF
j_call: TRBJ1-2; cdr3_length: 13; d_call: .; clone_size: .; v_call: TRBV27; cdr3_nt: TGTGCCAGCAGTCGCCCAGGGAAGAGTGGCTACACCTTC; cdr3_aa: CASSRPGKSGYTF
j_call: TRBJ2-1; cdr3_length: 14; d_call: TRBD1; clone_size: .; v_call: TRBV2; cdr3_nt: TGTGCCAGTGGACAGGGTAGTAGGTACAATGAGCAGTTCTTC; cdr3_aa: CASGQGSRYNEQFF
j_call: TRBJ2-1; cdr3_length: 15; d_call: TRBD2; clone_size: .; v_call: TRBV25-1; cdr3_nt: TGTGCCAGCAGTGCCTGGGGACTAGTAAGGGATGAGCAGTTCTTC; cdr3_aa: CASSAWGLVRDEQFF
j_call: TRBJ2-5; cdr3_length: 14; d_call: .; clone_size: .; v_call: TRBV11-2; cdr3_nt: TGTGCCAGCAGCTTAGCCCCTAGAGAGGAGACCCAGTACTTC; cdr3_aa: CASSLAPREETQYF
j_call: TRBJ1-2; cdr3_length: 14; d_call: .; clone_size: .; v_call: TRBV6-1; cdr3_nt: TGTGCCAGCAGTGATCAGGCCAAGGGGGTTGGCTACACCTTC; cdr3_aa: CASSDQAKGVGYTF
j_call: TRBJ2-5; cdr3_length: 13; d_call: .; clone_size: few; v_call: TRBV7-9; cdr3_nt: TGTGCCAGCAGCCGGAGTAGTTGGGAGACCCAGTACTTC; cdr3_aa: CASSRSSWETQYF
j_call: TRBJ2-3; cdr3_length: 12; d_call: .; clone_size: .; v_call: TRBV5-1; cdr3_nt: TGCGCCAGCAGCTTGCAATCCGATACGCAGTATTTT; cdr3_aa: CASSLQSDTQYF